This TCR beta chain stems from a study of blood T cell repertoires in COVID-19. Assay: immunoSEQ multiplex PCR; the TCRdb copy retains only in-frame clones and omits some. Of roughly 66,000 clones listed, about 91% were seen once; the top ten hold around 12%. V lost 3 bases, J lost 6 bases, and 9 bases lay in between. Germline V lookup: CDR1 SEHNR, CDR2 FQNEAQ (reference sequence). The length of the CDR3 is 13 residues. The clonotype comes from a human donor with active COVID-19. The donor label of this sample is uncertain. The sequenced material came from peripheral blood. This chain connects TRBV7-9 to TRBJ2-1, with D possibly matching TRBD2 (6 bases). DNA of the CDR3: TGTGCCAGCAGCTTGGGGGGACCCAATGAGCAGTTCTTC. This encodes CASSLGGPNEQFF.